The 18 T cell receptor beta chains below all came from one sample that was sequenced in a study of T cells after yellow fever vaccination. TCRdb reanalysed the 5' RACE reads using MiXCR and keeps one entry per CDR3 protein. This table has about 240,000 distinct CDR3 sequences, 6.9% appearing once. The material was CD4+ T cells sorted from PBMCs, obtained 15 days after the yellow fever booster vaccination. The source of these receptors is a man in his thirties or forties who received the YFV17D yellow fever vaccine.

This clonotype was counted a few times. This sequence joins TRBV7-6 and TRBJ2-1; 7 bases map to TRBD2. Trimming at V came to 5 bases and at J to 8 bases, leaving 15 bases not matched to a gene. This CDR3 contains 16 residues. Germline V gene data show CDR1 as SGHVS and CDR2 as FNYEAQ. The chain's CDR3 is CASSPDGGGSWDEQFF. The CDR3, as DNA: TGTGCCAGCAGCCCCGACGGAGGCGGGAGTTGGGATGAGCAGTTCTTC.

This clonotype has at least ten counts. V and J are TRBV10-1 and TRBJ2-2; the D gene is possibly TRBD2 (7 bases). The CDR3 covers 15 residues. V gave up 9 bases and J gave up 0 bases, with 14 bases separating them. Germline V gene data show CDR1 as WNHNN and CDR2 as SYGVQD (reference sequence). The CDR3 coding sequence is TGCGCCAGGGGAGGGTCAGGGGCGAACACCGGGGAGCTGTTTTTT. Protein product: CARGGSGANTGELFF.

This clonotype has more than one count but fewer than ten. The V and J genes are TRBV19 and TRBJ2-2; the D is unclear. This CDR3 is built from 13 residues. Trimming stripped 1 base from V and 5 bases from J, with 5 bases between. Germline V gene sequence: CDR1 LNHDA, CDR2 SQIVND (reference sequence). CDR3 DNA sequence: TGTGCCAGTAGTATAGTTGGAACCGGGGAGCTGTTTTTT. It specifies CASSIVGTGELFF.

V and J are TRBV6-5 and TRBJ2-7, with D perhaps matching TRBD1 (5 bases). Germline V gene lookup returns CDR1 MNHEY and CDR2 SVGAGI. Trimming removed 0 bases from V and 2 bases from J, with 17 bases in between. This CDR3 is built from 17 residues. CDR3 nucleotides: TGTGCCAGCAGTTACTCTTCATCCATTACAGGCCCCTACGAGCAGTACTTC. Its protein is CASSYSSSITGPYEQYF.

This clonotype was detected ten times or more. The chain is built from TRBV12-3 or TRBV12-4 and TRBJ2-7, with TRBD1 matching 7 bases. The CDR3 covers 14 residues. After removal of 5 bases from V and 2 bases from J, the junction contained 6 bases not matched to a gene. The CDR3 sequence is CASSLAGGPYEQYF. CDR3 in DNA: TGTGCCAGCAGTCTCGCAGGGGGTCCCTACGAGCAGTACTTC.

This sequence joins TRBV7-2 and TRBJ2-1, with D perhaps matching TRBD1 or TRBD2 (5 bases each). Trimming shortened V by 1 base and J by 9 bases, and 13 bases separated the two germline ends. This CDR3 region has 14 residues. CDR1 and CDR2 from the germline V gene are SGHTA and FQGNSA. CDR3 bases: TGTGCCAGCAGCTTAGGGGGGTTGGGGAGTGAGCAGTTCTTC. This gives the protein CASSLGGLGSEQFF.

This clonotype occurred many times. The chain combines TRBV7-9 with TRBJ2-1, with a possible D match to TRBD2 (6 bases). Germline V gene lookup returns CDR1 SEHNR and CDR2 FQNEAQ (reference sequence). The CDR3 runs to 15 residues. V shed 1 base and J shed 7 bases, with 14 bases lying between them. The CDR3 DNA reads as TGTGCCAGCAGCTTAGTGCGGGACCCTAGGAATGAGCAGTTCTTC. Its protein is CASSLVRDPRNEQFF.

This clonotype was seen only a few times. This chain's CDR3 is CASSPPSGASTDTQYF. Written as DNA, the CDR3 is TGCGCCAGCAGCCCGCCTAGCGGGGCTAGCACAGATACGCAGTATTTT. The chain employs TRBV5-1 and TRBJ2-3; TRBD2 matches at 9 bases. CDR1 and CDR2 from the germline V gene are SGHRS and YFSETQ. The CDR3 runs to 16 residues. Losses at the gene ends were 4 bases for V and 0 bases for J; bases not matched to a gene: 6.

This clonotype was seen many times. CDR3 loop: CASSFRETSPTEQFF. CDR3 DNA: TGTGCCAGCAGCTTTCGGGAGACTAGTCCGACTGAGCAGTTCTTC. The V call is TRBV11-3, the J call TRBJ2-1, with D possibly TRBD2 on 6 matching bases. Germline V lookup: CDR1 SGHNT, CDR2 YENEEA. The CDR3 is made up of 15 amino acids. V lost 3 bases, J lost 9 bases, and 18 bases lay in between.

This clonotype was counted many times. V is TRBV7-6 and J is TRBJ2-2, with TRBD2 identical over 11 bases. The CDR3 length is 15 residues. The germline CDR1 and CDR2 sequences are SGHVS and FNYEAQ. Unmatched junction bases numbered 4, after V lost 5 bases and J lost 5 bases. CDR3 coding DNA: TGTGCCAGCAGCGTGAGACTAGCGGGGACCGGGGAGCTGTTTTTT. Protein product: CASSVRLAGTGELFF. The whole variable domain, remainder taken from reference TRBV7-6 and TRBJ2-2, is GAGVSQSPRYKVTKRGQDVALRCDPISGHVSLYWYRQALGQGPEFLTYFNYEAQQDKSGLPNDRFSAERPEGSISTLTIQRTEQRDSAMYRCASSVRLAGTGELFFGEGSRLTVL.

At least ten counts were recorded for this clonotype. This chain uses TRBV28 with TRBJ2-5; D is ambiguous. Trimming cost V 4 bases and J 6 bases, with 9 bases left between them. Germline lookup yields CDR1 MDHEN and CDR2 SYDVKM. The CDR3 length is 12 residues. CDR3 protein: CASSWSAQTQYF. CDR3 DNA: TGTGCCAGCAGTTGGTCAGCGCAGACCCAGTACTTC.

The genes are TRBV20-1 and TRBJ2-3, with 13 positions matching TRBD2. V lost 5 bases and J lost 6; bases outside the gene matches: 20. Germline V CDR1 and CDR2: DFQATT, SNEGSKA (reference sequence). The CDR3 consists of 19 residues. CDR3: CSAPDARLAGGPRGDTQYF. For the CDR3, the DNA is TGCAGTGCTCCCGATGCCAGACTAGCGGGAGGCCCTCGGGGGGATACGCAGTATTTT.

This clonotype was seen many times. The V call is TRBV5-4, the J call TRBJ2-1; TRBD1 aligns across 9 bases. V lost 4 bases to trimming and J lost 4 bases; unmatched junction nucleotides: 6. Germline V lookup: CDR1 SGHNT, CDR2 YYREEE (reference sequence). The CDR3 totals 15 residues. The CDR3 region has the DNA TGTGCCAGCAGCGGAAGGGACAGGGCGTACAATGAGCAGTTCTTC. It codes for CASSGRDRAYNEQFF.

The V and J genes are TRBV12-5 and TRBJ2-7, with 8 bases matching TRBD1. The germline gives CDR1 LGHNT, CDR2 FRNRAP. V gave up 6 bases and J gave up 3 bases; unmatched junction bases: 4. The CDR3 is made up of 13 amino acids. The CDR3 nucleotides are TGTGCTAGTGGCCGAGACAGGGGCTACGAGCAGTACTTC. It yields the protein CASGRDRGYEQYF. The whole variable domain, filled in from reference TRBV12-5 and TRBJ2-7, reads DARVTQTPRHKVTEMGQEVTMRCQPILGHNTVFWYRQTMMQGLELLAYFRNRAPLDDSGMPKDRFSAEMPDATLATLKIQPSEPRDSAVYFCASGRDRGYEQYFGPGTRLTVT.

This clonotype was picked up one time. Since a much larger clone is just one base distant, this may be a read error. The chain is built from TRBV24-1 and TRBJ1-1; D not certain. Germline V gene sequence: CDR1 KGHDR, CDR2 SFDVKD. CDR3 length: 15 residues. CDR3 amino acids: CTTSDSAPGNTEAFF. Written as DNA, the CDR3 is TGTACCACCAGTGATTCAGCTCCAGGGAACACTGAAGCTTTCTTT.

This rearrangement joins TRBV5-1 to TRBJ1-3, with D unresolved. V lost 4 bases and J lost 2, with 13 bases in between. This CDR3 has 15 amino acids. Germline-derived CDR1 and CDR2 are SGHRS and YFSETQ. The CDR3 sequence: CASSPWKGAGNTIYF. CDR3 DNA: TGCGCCAGCAGCCCATGGAAAGGAGCTGGAAACACCATATATTTT.

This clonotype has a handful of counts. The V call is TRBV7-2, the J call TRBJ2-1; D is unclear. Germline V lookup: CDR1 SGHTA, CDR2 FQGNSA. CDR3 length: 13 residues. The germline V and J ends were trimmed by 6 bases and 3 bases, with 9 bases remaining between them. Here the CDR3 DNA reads TGTGCCAGCAGGCTAAACGACTACAATGAGCAGTTCTTC. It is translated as CASRLNDYNEQFF.

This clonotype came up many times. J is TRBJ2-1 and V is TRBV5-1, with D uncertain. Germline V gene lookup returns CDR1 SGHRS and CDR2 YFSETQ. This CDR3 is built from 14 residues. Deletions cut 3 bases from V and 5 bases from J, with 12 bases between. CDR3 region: CASSSHNGDNEQFF. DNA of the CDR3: TGCGCCAGCAGCTCACACAACGGAGACAATGAGCAGTTCTTC.